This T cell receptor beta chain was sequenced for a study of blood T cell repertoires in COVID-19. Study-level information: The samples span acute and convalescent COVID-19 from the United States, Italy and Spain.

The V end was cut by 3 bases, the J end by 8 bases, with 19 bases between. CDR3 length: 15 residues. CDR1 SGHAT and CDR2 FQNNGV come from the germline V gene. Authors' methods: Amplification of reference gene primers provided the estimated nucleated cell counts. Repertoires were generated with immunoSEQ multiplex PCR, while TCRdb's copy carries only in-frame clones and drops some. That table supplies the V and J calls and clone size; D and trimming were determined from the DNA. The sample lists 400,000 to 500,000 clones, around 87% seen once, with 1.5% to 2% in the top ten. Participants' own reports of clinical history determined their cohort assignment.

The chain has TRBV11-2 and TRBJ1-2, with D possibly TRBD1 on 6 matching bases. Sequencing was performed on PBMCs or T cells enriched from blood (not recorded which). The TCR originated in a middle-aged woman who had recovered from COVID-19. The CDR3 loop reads CASSFRGVQGNGYTF. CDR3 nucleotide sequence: TGTGCCAGCAGCTTTCGGGGCGTCCAGGGGAACGGCTACACCTTC. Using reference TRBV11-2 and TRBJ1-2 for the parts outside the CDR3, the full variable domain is EAGVAQSPRYKIIEKRQSVAFWCNPISGHATLYWYQQILGQGPKLLIQFQNNGVVDDSQLPKDRFSAERLKGVDSTLKIQPAKLEDSAVYLCASSFRGVQGNGYTFGSGTRLTVV.